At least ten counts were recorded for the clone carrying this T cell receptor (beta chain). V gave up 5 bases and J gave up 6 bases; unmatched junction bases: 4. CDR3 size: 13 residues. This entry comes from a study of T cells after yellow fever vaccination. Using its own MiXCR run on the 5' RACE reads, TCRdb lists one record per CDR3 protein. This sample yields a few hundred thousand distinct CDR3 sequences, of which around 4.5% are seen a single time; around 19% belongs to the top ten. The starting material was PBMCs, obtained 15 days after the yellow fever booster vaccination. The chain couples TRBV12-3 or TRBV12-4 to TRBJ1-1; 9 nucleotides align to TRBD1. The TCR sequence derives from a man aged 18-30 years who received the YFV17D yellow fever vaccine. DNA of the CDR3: TGTGCCAGCAGTCTAACAGGGGGCCCTGAAGCTTTCTTT. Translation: CASSLTGGPEAFF.